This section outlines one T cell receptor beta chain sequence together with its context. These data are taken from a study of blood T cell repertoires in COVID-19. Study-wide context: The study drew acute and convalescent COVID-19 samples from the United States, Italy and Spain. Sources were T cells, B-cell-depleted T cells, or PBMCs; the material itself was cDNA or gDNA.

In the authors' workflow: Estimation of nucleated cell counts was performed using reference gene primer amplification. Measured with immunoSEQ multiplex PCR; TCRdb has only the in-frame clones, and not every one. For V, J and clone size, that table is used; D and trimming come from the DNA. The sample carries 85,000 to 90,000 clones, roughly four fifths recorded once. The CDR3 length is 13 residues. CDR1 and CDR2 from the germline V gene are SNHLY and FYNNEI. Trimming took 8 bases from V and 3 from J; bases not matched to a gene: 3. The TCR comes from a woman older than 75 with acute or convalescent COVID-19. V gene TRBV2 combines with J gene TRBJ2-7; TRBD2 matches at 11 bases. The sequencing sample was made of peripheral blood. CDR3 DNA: TGTGCCAGCGGCGGGACTAGCGGCTACGAGCAGTACTTC. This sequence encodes CASGGTSGYEQYF.